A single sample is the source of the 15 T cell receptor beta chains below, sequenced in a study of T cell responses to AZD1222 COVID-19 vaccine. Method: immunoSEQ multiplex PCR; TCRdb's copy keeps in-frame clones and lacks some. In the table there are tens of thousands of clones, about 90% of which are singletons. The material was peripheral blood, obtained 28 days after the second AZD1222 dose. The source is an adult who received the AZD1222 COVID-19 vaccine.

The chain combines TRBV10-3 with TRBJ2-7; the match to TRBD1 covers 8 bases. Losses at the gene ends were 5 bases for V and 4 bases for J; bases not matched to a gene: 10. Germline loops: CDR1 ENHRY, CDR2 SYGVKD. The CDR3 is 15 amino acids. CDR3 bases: TGTGCCATCAGTATCTCAGGGGGCGTTCGTTACGAGCAGTACTTC. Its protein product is CAISISGGVRYEQYF.

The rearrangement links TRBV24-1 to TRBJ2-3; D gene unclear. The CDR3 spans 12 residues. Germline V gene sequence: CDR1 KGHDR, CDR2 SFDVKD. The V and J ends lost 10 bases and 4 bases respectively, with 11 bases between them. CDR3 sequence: CATLFPPDTQYF. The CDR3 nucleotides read TGTGCCACACTCTTCCCCCCAGATACGCAGTATTTT.

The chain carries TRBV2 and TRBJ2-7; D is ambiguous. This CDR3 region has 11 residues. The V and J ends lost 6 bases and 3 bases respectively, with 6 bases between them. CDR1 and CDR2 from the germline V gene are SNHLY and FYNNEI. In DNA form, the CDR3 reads TGTGCCAGCAGAGACGGCTACGAGCAGTACTTC. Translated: CASRDGYEQYF.

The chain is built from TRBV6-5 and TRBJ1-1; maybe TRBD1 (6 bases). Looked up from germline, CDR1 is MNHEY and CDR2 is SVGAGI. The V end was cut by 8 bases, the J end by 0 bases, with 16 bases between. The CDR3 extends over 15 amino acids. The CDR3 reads CASVSRGAMNTEAFF. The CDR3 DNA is TGTGCCAGCGTCTCGAGGGGGGCGATGAACACTGAAGCTTTCTTT.

The chain's CDR3 is CATSRDRTVATNEKLFF. CDR3 coding DNA: TGTGCCACCAGCAGAGATCGGACAGTAGCAACTAATGAAAAACTGTTTTTT. The rearrangement joins TRBV15 to TRBJ1-4, with D possibly TRBD1 on 6 matching bases. V shed 0 bases and J shed 0 bases, with 11 bases lying between them. The V gene's germline CDR1 is LNHNV and CDR2 YYDKDF (reference sequence). The CDR3 has 17 residues. Drawing the rest from reference TRBV15 and TRBJ1-4, the complete variable domain is DAMVIQNPRYQVTQFGKPVTLSCSQTLNHNVMYWYQQKSSQAPKLLFHYYDKDFNNEADTPDNFQSRRPNTSFCFLDIRSPGLGDTAMYLCATSRDRTVATNEKLFFGSGTQLSVL.

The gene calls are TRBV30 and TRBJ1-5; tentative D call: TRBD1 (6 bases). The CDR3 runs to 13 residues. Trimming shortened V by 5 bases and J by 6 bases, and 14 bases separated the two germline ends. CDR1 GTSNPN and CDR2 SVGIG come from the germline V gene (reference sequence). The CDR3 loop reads CAWGQRGGQPQHF. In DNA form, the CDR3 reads TGTGCCTGGGGACAGAGAGGGGGTCAGCCCCAGCATTTT.

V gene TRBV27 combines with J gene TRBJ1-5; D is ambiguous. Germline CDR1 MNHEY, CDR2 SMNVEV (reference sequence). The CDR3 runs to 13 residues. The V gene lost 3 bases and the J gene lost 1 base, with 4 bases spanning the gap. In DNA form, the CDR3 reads TGTGCCAGCAGTTTTCGGAGCAATCAGCCCCAGCATTTT. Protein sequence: CASSFRSNQPQHF.

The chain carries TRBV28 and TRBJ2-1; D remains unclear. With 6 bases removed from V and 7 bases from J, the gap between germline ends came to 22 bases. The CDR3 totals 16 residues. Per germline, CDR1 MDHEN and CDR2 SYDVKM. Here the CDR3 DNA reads TGTGCCAGCAGCCTTACGGGCCTCCGCGGCCCGAATGAGCAGTTCTTC. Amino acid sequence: CASSLTGLRGPNEQFF.

The CDR3 DNA is TGTGCCAGCAGTACAACAGGAACTCTAGCAGATACGCAGTATTTT. It yields the protein CASSTTGTLADTQYF. V is TRBV2 and J is TRBJ2-3; a weak D match, TRBD1 (5 bases). The CDR3 covers 15 residues. Between the trimmed V and J ends, which lost 5 bases and 4 bases, there was a span of 16 bases. Germline V lookup: CDR1 SNHLY, CDR2 FYNNEI.

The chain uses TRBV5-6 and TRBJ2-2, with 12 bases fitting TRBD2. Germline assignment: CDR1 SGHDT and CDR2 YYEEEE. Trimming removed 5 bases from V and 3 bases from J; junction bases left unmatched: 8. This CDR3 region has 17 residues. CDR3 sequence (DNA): TGTGCCAGCAGGTCGACTAGCGGGAGTACGGACACCGGGGAGCTGTTTTTT. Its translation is CASRSTSGSTDTGELFF. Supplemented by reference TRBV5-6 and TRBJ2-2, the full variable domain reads DAGVTQSPTHLIKTRGQQVTLRCSPKSGHDTVSWYQQALGQGPQFIFQYYEEEERQRGNFPDRFSGHQFPNYSSELNVNALLLGDSALYLCASRSTSGSTDTGELFFGEGSRLTVL.

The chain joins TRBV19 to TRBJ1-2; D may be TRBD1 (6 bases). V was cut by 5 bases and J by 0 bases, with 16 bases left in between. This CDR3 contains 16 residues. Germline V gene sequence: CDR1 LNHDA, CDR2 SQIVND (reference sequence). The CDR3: CASSAQTGLPNYGYTF. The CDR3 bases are TGTGCCAGTAGTGCTCAGACAGGACTTCCTAACTATGGCTACACCTTC. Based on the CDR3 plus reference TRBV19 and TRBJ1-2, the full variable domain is DGGITQSPKYLFRKEGQNVTLSCEQNLNHDAMYWYRQDPGQGLRLIYYSQIVNDFQKGDIAEGYSVSREKKESFPLTVTSAQKNPTAFYLCASSAQTGLPNYGYTFGSGTRLTVV.

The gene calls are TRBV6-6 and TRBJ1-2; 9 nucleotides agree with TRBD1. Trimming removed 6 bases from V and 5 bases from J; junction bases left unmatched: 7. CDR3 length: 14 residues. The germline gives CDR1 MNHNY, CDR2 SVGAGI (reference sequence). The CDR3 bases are TGTGCCAGCAGCCCGCCAGGGACAGGGTATGGCTACACCTTC. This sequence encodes CASSPPGTGYGYTF.

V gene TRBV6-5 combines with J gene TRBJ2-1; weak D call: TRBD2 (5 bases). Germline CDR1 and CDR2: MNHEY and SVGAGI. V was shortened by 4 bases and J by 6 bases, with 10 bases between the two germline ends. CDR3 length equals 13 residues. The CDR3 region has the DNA TGTGCCAGCAGTTCCTCGGGATTCAATGAGCAGTTCTTC. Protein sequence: CASSSSGFNEQFF.

The CDR3 region is CASSQREAGRGTYNEQFF. The CDR3, as DNA: TGTGCCAGCAGCCAACGAGAGGCGGGAAGGGGAACCTACAATGAGCAGTTCTTC. V usage is TRBV3-1 (or the pseudogene TRBV3-2) and J usage is TRBJ2-1, with TRBD2 as a possible D gene (6 bases). Trimming cost V 2 bases and J 2 bases, with 19 bases left between them. CDR1 and CDR2 (germline): LGHDT, YNNKEL (reference sequence). There are 18 residues in the CDR3.

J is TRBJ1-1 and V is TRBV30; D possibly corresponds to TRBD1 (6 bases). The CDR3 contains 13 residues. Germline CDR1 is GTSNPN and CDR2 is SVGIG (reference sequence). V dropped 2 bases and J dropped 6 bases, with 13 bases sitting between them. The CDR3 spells CAWSYRERAEAFF. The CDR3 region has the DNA TGTGCCTGGAGTTACAGGGAAAGGGCTGAAGCTTTCTTT.